The 9 T cell receptor beta chains below come from one sample, sequenced in a study of neurological immune-mediated disorders. Each CDR3 protein gets one entry after TCRdb re-called the 5' RACE reads with MiXCR. The data contain 27,000 or so distinct CDR3 sequences, approximately 15% of them singletons. Sample: PBMCs. The receptor set was obtained from a man aged 70-80 years in good health.

This clonotype was detected ten times or more. The chain links TRBV7-2 to TRBJ1-2; maybe TRBD1 (5 bases). V was trimmed by 1 base and J by 4 bases, leaving 19 bases between them. The CDR3 contains 17 residues. CDR1 SGHTA and CDR2 FQGNSA come from the germline V gene. The CDR3 bases are TGTGCCAGCAGCTTAGGGTCCTCGGGGGTCCTGGGCTATGGCTACACCTTC. This translates into CASSLGSSGVLGYGYTF.

This clonotype occurred a few times. The rearrangement uses TRBV4-3 and TRBJ1-1, with D possibly TRBD1 on 6 matching bases. From germline, CDR1 is LGHNA and CDR2 YSLEER. This CDR3 is built from 14 residues. The V end was cut by 0 bases, the J end by 5 bases, with 10 bases between. CDR3: CASSQEKGGTEAFF. The CDR3 nucleotides are TGCGCCAGCAGCCAAGAAAAAGGGGGGACTGAAGCTTTCTTT.

As regards this clonotype: One end of the junction varies from germline; a read error may be responsible. This CDR3 reads CSAAPAAWAGSTQYF. The CDR3 DNA sequence: TGCAGTGCGGCGCCGGCAGCGTGGGCCGGATCGACGCAGTATTTC. The rearrangement links TRBV20-1 to TRBJ2-7; D ambiguous. The germline CDR1 and CDR2 sequences are DFQATT and SNEGSKA (reference sequence). This CDR3 has 15 amino acids.

This clonotype was counted only a few times. The genes are TRBV5-1 and TRBJ1-5, with a tentative D call TRBD1 (6 bases). The V and J ends lost 4 bases and 1 base respectively, with 9 bases between them. The CDR3 consists of 14 residues. The germline V gene encodes CDR1 SGHRS and CDR2 YFSETQ. The CDR3 spells CASSPGGSNQPQHF. CDR3 bases: TGCGCCAGCAGCCCCGGGGGCAGCAATCAGCCCCAGCATTTT.

Only a few counts were recorded for this clonotype. This sequence joins TRBV18 and TRBJ1-1; 9 bases map to TRBD1. Germline V gene lookup returns CDR1 KGHSH and CDR2 LQKENI. J gave up 1 base and V 4 bases, and 4 bases lay outside the gene matches. CDR3 length: 15 residues. The CDR3 sequence: CASSRGQGTNTEAFF. The CDR3 DNA sequence: TGTGCCAGCTCACGAGGACAGGGGACGAACACTGAAGCTTTCTTT. The full variable domain, rest sourced from reference TRBV18 and TRBJ1-1, is NAGVMQNPRHLVRRRGQEARLRCSPMKGHSHVYWYRQLPEEGLKFMVYLQKENIIDESGMPKERFSAEFPKEGPSILRIQQVVRGDSAAYFCASSRGQGTNTEAFFGQGTRLTVV.

The chain combines TRBV5-5 with TRBJ1-3; a weak D match, TRBD1 (5 bases). Trimming pared 4 bases from V and 2 bases from J, leaving 13 bases between. The CDR3 is 15 residues long. The germline gives CDR1 SGHKS, CDR2 YYEKEE (reference sequence). The CDR3 bases are TGTGCCAGCAGCCTCTGGGGGGTCGCTGGAAACACCATATATTTT. This encodes CASSLWGVAGNTIYF.

This clonotype was found many times. This chain joins TRBV7-2 and TRBJ2-7; TRBD2 might be the D (6 bases). The CDR3 length is 16 residues. Trimming removed 1 base from V and 4 bases from J, with 17 bases in between. Germline-derived CDR1 and CDR2 are SGHTA and FQGNSA. The CDR3 reads CASSLDPSPGRYEQYF. For the CDR3, the DNA is TGTGCCAGCAGCTTAGATCCCTCCCCGGGGAGGTACGAGCAGTACTTC.

This clonotype was counted many times. The chain recombines TRBV12-3 or TRBV12-4 with TRBJ2-1, with 9 nucleotides matching TRBD2. This CDR3 comprises 15 residues. V lost 1 base, J lost 5 bases, and 3 bases stayed unmatched. The CDR3 DNA follows: TGTGCCAGCAGTTTAGAGACTAGCGGCCACAATGAGCAGTTCTTC. Protein: CASSLETSGHNEQFF.

V is TRBV18 and J is TRBJ2-5, with D unclear. Looked up from germline, CDR1 is KGHSH and CDR2 is LQKENI. Trimming cost V 3 bases and J 5 bases, with 4 bases left between them. The length of the CDR3 is 11 residues. CDR3 amino acids: CASSPGETQYF. In nucleotides, the CDR3 is TGTGCCAGCTCACCGGGTGAGACCCAGTACTTC. Drawing the rest from reference TRBV18 and TRBJ2-5, the complete variable domain is NAGVMQNPRHLVRRRGQEARLRCSPMKGHSHVYWYRQLPEEGLKFMVYLQKENIIDESGMPKERFSAEFPKEGPSILRIQQVVRGDSAAYFCASSPGETQYFGPGTRLLVL.